These 24 T cell receptor beta chains originate from one sample sequenced in a study of human T cells and chemical hapten exposure. Time point specified: healthy volunteer bleed at 2 weeks. Whole blood that had not been fractionated was the source of extracted total RNA. One entry per CDR3 protein results from TCRdb running MiXCR on the RACE reads. Among some 46,000 distinct CDR3 sequences listed, approximately 4.5% were seen once. Material: whole blood. These receptors all stem from a female donor in good health. Some clones in this sample may be carry-over from other donors' samples.

This clonotype was recorded at least ten times. The chain joins TRBV9 to TRBJ2-1; 7 bases agree with TRBD1. Germline V gene data show CDR1 as SGDLS and CDR2 as YYNGEE. With V trimmed by 2 bases and J by 6 bases, 5 bases remained unmatched. This CDR3 comprises 14 residues. The CDR3 spells CASSVRGDSNEQFF. Written as DNA, the CDR3 is TGTGCCAGCAGCGTTCGTGGGGACAGCAATGAGCAGTTCTTC.

This clonotype has at least ten counts. The rearrangement links TRBV28 to TRBJ2-7; the D call may be TRBD1 or TRBD2 (5 bases each). V was trimmed by 4 bases and J by 4 bases, leaving 11 bases between them. CDR1 MDHEN and CDR2 SYDVKM come from the germline V gene. The CDR3 is 13 residues long. Here the CDR3 reads CASSSGLLYEQYF. DNA for the CDR3: TGTGCCAGCAGTTCGGGGCTTTTGTACGAGCAGTACTTC.

At least ten counts were recorded for this clonotype. The CDR3 coding sequence is TGCAGCGTTGAAGATCGCACGCGACACACAGATACGCAGTATTTT. Encoded protein: CSVEDRTRHTDTQYF. This chain uses TRBV29-1 with TRBJ2-3; D is ambiguous. The CDR3 runs 15 residues. Trimming stripped 0 bases from V and 2 bases from J, with 12 bases between. Looked up from germline, CDR1 is SQVTM and CDR2 is ANQGSEA.

Regarding this clonotype: A much larger clone lies a single base off, so this may be a read error. This chain uses TRBV29-1 with TRBJ1-2, with D hard to call. The CDR3 contains 15 residues. The V gene lost 0 bases and the J gene lost 6 bases, with 17 bases spanning the gap. CDR1 and CDR2 (germline): SQVTM, ANQGSEA. The CDR3 DNA reads TGCAGCGTTGAAGATCGGTCCGTCTATGGCAATGGCTACACCTTC. This codes for CSVEDRSVYGNGYTF.

This clonotype was counted ten times or more. V usage is TRBV30 and J usage is TRBJ2-6, with TRBD1 matching 9 bases. The CDR3 extends over 16 amino acids. The V gene's germline CDR1 is GTSNPN and CDR2 SVGIG (reference sequence). J gave up 2 bases and V 3 bases, and 5 bases lay outside the gene matches. The CDR3 loop is CAWRGQGYTGANVLTF. The CDR3 region has the DNA TGTGCCTGGAGGGGACAGGGCTACACTGGGGCCAACGTCCTGACTTTC.

This clonotype appeared many times. CDR3 sequence (DNA): TGCGCCAGCGCCCCTGGTTTACTCACCGAGAACTCTGGGGCCAACGTCCTGACTTTC. As protein: CASAPGLLTENSGANVLTF. The chain uses TRBV5-1 and TRBJ2-6; D gene unclear. Germline lookup yields CDR1 SGHRS and CDR2 YFSETQ. Deletions cut 7 bases from V and 0 bases from J, with 23 bases between. This CDR3 comprises 19 residues.

This clonotype was seen repeatedly, ten times or more. This chain uses TRBV19 with TRBJ1-2; 11 bases fit TRBD1. Germline V gene data show CDR1 as LNHDA and CDR2 as SQIVND (reference sequence). The CDR3 loop spans 15 amino acids. The V gene end was trimmed by 8 bases and the J gene end by 3 bases; junction bases not matched to a gene: 8. CDR3 residues: CASQGQGAWDYGYTF. The CDR3 DNA reads TGTGCCAGTCAAGGACAGGGGGCTTGGGACTATGGCTACACCTTC. Full variable domain (missing parts from reference TRBV19 and TRBJ1-2): DGGITQSPKYLFRKEGQNVTLSCEQNLNHDAMYWYRQDPGQGLRLIYYSQIVNDFQKGDIAEGYSVSREKKESFPLTVTSAQKNPTAFYLCASQGQGAWDYGYTFGSGTRLTVV.

Ten or more counts support this clonotype. Here the CDR3 reads CASSQAQGYEQYF. DNA of the CDR3: TGCGCCAGCAGCCAGGCTCAGGGATACGAGCAGTACTTC. This chain joins TRBV4-3 and TRBJ2-7, with D maybe TRBD1 (5 bases). V gave up 3 bases and J gave up 4 bases, with 10 bases separating them. The CDR3 sequence is 13 residues long. The germline V gene has CDR1 LGHNA and CDR2 YSLEER.

This clonotype came up many times. The genes are TRBV4-1 and TRBJ1-1; 7 bases line up with TRBD1. Germline trimming cut 8 bases from V and 4 bases from J; bases unmatched to any gene: 10. This CDR3 region has 14 residues. In germline, CDR1 is MGHRA, CDR2 YSYEKL. The CDR3 bases are TGCGCCAGCTCCCGACCCTCAGGGGGCACTGAAGCTTTCTTT. Its protein is CASSRPSGGTEAFF.

This clonotype occurred many times. This rearrangement joins TRBV10-3 to TRBJ2-7, with 10 positions matching TRBD2. The V and J ends lost 5 bases and 3 bases, in that order; junction bases with no gene match: 10. The CDR3 extends over 16 amino acids. Germline-derived CDR1 and CDR2 are ENHRY and SYGVKD. CDR3 amino acids: CAISSLAGATVYEQYF. The CDR3 DNA is TGTGCCATCAGTTCCCTAGCGGGGGCGACAGTCTACGAGCAGTACTTC.

At least ten counts were recorded for this clonotype. V gene TRBV7-9 combines with J gene TRBJ2-3; D might be TRBD1 (6 bases). Germline V gene lookup returns CDR1 SEHNR and CDR2 FQNEAQ (reference sequence). The V end was cut by 5 bases, the J end by 0 bases, with 18 bases between. This CDR3 is built from 17 residues. CDR3 sequence: CASSLRGTGTSTDTQYF. CDR3 in DNA: TGTGCCAGCAGCCTCCGTGGTACCGGGACAAGCACAGATACGCAGTATTTT.

The V call is TRBV3-1, the J call TRBJ2-3, with 12 bases aligning to TRBD2. The CDR3 length is 16 residues. V trimming: 4 bases; J trimming: 6 bases; junction bases outside the gene matches: 8. CDR1 LGHDT and CDR2 YNNKEL come from the germline V gene (reference sequence). CDR3 sequence reads: CASSPTSGGEIDTQYF. CDR3 nucleotide sequence: TGTGCCAGCAGCCCGACTAGCGGGGGAGAGATCGATACGCAGTATTTT.

This clonotype was seen repeatedly, ten times or more. V gene TRBV7-6 combines with J gene TRBJ1-3; D remains ambiguous. The germline V gene encodes CDR1 SGHVS and CDR2 FNYEAQ. V dropped 2 bases and J dropped 4 bases, with 12 bases sitting between them. The CDR3 has 15 amino acids. CDR3 in amino acids: CASSLMRGSGNTIYF. The DNA for the CDR3 is TGTGCCAGCAGCTTAATGCGGGGTTCCGGAAACACCATATATTTT. The variable domain in full, with the rest retrieved from reference TRBV7-6 and TRBJ1-3, is GAGVSQSPRYKVTKRGQDVALRCDPISGHVSLYWYRQALGQGPEFLTYFNYEAQQDKSGLPNDRFSAERPEGSISTLTIQRTEQRDSAMYRCASSLMRGSGNTIYFGEGSWLTVV.

This clonotype was seen ten or more times. The rearrangement joins TRBV28 to TRBJ2-5; D is uncertain. With 2 bases removed from V and 6 bases from J, the gap between germline ends came to 7 bases. CDR3 length: 12 amino acids. CDR1 and CDR2 (germline): MDHEN, SYDVKM. The CDR3 DNA follows: TGTGCCAGCAGTTTACCCCAGCAGACCCAGTACTTC. This codes for CASSLPQQTQYF.

The chain carries TRBV18 and TRBJ1-1; D remains unclear. V lost 1 base and J lost 7, with 13 bases in between. This CDR3 contains 14 residues. Germline values: CDR1 KGHSH, CDR2 LQKENI. In DNA, the CDR3 is TGTGCCAGCTCACCACTGCCCCAGCCCGATGAAGCTTTCTTT. This encodes CASSPLPQPDEAFF.

This clonotype appeared many times. The gene calls are TRBV30 and TRBJ2-3, with TRBD1 identical over 9 bases. Germline V CDR1 and CDR2: GTSNPN, SVGIG (reference sequence). Trimming at V came to 5 bases and at J to 11 bases, leaving 17 bases not matched to a gene. The CDR3 contains 15 residues. The CDR3 region has the DNA TGTGCCTGGGGTGGACAGGGGCAGATTTTTGAGCGGCAGTATTTT. Translating gives CAWGGQGQIFERQYF.

The genes are TRBV11-2 and TRBJ1-2; no reliable D call. With 1 base removed from V and 3 bases from J, the gap between germline ends came to 6 bases. Germline V gene data show CDR1 as SGHAT and CDR2 as FQNNGV. The CDR3 is made up of 13 amino acids. CDR3: CASSLGGYYGYTF. CDR3 bases: TGTGCCAGCAGCTTAGGAGGGTACTATGGCTACACCTTC.

The chain couples TRBV7-9 to TRBJ2-1; the D gene is possibly TRBD2 (6 bases). There are 13 residues in the CDR3. Germline values: CDR1 SEHNR, CDR2 FQNEAQ (reference sequence). The V gene lost 3 bases and the J gene lost 6 bases, with 9 bases spanning the gap. The CDR3 reads CASSFSGVNEQFF. CDR3 bases: TGTGCCAGCAGCTTTTCGGGGGTCAATGAGCAGTTCTTC.

In its sample, this clonotype was seen many times. The chain carries TRBV7-9 and TRBJ1-2; D unclear. Trimming cost V 1 base and J 7 bases, with 4 bases left between them. This CDR3 has 11 residues. The germline CDR1 and CDR2 sequences are SEHNR and FQNEAQ (reference sequence). DNA of the CDR3: TGTGCCAGCAGCTTAGTGGCTGGCTACACCTTC. The encoded protein is CASSLVAGYTF.

The chain couples TRBV7-2 to TRBJ1-2; D gene uncertain. CDR1 is SGHTA, CDR2 FQGNSA, per germline. The CDR3 consists of 12 residues. V was cut by 2 bases and J by 8 bases, with 9 bases left in between. Written as DNA, the CDR3 is TGTGCCAGCAGCTTACAGGTTGTAGGCTACACCTTC. This encodes CASSLQVVGYTF.

This clonotype was observed many times. The chain is built from TRBV4-3 and TRBJ2-6, with D possibly matching TRBD1 (5 bases). Germline CDR1 LGHNA, CDR2 YSLEER. The CDR3 consists of 17 residues. Trimming took off 2 bases at V and 2 bases at J, with 13 bases between the two ends. Here the CDR3 DNA reads TGCGCCAGCAGCCAACATACCGCAGGGACTGGGGCCAACGTCCTGACTTTC. It is translated as CASSQHTAGTGANVLTF.

This clonotype was observed many times. The DNA for the CDR3 is TGCGCCAGCAGCTCGTCCGGGACAGTTGTTCGGTCAGGTCGGTTTCTCTATGGCTACACCTTC. Its translation is CASSSSGTVVRSGRFLYGYTF. This chain uses TRBV5-1 with TRBJ1-2, with 7 positions matching TRBD1. Per germline, CDR1 SGHRS and CDR2 YFSETQ. Unmatched junction bases numbered 27, after V lost 3 bases and J lost 4 bases. This CDR3 has 21 residues.

This clonotype was observed many times. CDR3 sequence (DNA): TGTGCCAGCAGCCTTTACAATGAGCAGTTCTTC. Amino acid sequence: CASSLYNEQFF. The J gene is TRBJ2-1, the V gene TRBV14; D gene unclear. Germline V gene lookup returns CDR1 SGHDN and CDR2 FVKESK. V was clipped by 4 bases and J by 4 bases, with 2 bases between them. There are 11 residues in the CDR3.

Concerning this clonotype: With a much larger clone just one base away, this may be a read error. This likely comes from a read error, as the CDR3 has no conserved phenylalanine or tryptophan at its end. V and J are TRBV12-3 or TRBV12-4 and TRBJ1-1; D might be TRBD1 (6 bases). The CDR3 is 14 residues long. Trimming pared 6 bases from V and 10 bases from J, leaving 21 bases between. The CDR3, as DNA: TGTGCCAGCAGACCCTCGGCATCAGGGGCTTCAGCTTTCTCT. The encoded protein is CASRPSASGASAFS.